Each of the 30 T cell receptor beta chains below was sequenced from the same sample in a study of blood T cell repertoires in COVID-19. The method was immunoSEQ multiplex PCR; TCRdb's version includes in-frame clones alone and lacks a portion of them. This table holds approximately 300,000 clones, 80% to 95% found once. Sequencing was performed on peripheral blood. These receptors came from a young woman with COVID-19, enrolled during active disease.

The V call is TRBV19, the J call TRBJ1-2; D gene unclear. In germline, CDR1 is LNHDA, CDR2 SQIVND (reference sequence). The CDR3 sequence is 15 residues long. Trimming cost V 2 bases and J 7 bases, with 17 bases left between them. The CDR3, as DNA: TGTGCCAGTAGTATAACGGGGTCAGCAAAACTTGGCTACACCTTC. Translation: CASSITGSAKLGYTF.

V gene TRBV29-1 combines with J gene TRBJ2-2; TRBD1 is a possible D gene (6 bases). CDR1 is SQVTM and CDR2 is ANQGSEA in the germline V gene. Trimming removed 7 bases from V and 3 bases from J, with 15 bases in between. The CDR3 length is 14 residues. CDR3 amino acids: CSALGDTHTGELFF. CDR3 nucleotides: TGCAGCGCTCTGGGGGACACCCACACCGGGGAGCTGTTTTTT.

This chain uses TRBV28 with TRBJ2-7; no reliable D call. Germline-derived CDR1 and CDR2 are MDHEN and SYDVKM. This CDR3 contains 13 residues. V gave up 3 bases and J gave up 3 bases, with 9 bases separating them. The CDR3 bases are TGTGCCAGCAGTTTTGGGCCACTCTACGAGCAGTACTTC. Amino acid sequence: CASSFGPLYEQYF.

The chain has TRBV18 and TRBJ2-1; TRBD2 is a possible D gene (6 bases). CDR3 size: 17 residues. Trimming pared 0 bases from V and 4 bases from J, leaving 16 bases between. Germline V gives CDR1 KGHSH, CDR2 LQKENI. The CDR3 protein is CASSPPLGGILYNEQFF. The CDR3 nucleotides are TGTGCCAGCTCACCACCTCTTGGCGGGATACTATACAATGAGCAGTTCTTC.

The chain links TRBV29-1 to TRBJ1-2; unclear D gene. Germline V CDR1 and CDR2: SQVTM, ANQGSEA. V lost 1 base and J 2 bases, leaving 11 bases between the germline ends. This CDR3 region has 14 residues. This CDR3 is CSVEGADLNYGYTF. The CDR3 region has the DNA TGCAGCGTTGAAGGGGCAGACCTCAACTATGGCTACACCTTC.

The rearrangement joins TRBV10-2 to TRBJ2-3, with TRBD2 matching 12 bases. CDR3 size: 16 residues. Germline V gene sequence: CDR1 WSHSY, CDR2 SAAADI. The J segment lost 1 base and the V segment lost 5 bases, leaving 4 bases of the junction unmatched. Written as DNA, the CDR3 is TGCGCCAGCAGTCCGGGACTAGCGGGCGGCACAGATACGCAGTATTTT. It translates to CASSPGLAGGTDTQYF.

This chain connects TRBV7-9 to TRBJ1-3; no reliable D call. V lost 3 bases and J lost 1, with 13 bases in between. In germline, CDR1 is SEHNR, CDR2 FQNEAQ (reference sequence). This CDR3 region has 16 residues. CDR3 DNA sequence: TGTGCCAGCAGCTTGGGCGGCGGGGTATCTGGAAACACCATATATTTT. The encoded protein is CASSLGGGVSGNTIYF.

This chain uses TRBV4-1 with TRBJ1-2; tentative D call: TRBD1 (5 bases). This CDR3 has 17 amino acids. The V and J ends lost 4 bases and 4 bases respectively, with 22 bases between them. Germline lookup yields CDR1 MGHRA and CDR2 YSYEKL. The CDR3, as DNA: TGCGCCAGCAGCCCCGGAGGGAACGCAGGGCCCACCTATGGCTACACCTTC. Translation gives CASSPGGNAGPTYGYTF.

This chain uses TRBV15 with TRBJ2-2; TRBD2 might be the D (5 bases). V lost 0 bases and J lost 6, with 14 bases in between. The CDR3 is 16 amino acids. Germline loops: CDR1 LNHNV, CDR2 YYDKDF (reference sequence). In nucleotides, the CDR3 is TGTGCCACCAGCAGAGATCTCGGGGAGTTTTCCGGGGAGCTGTTTTTT. Protein product: CATSRDLGEFSGELFF.

The V call is TRBV28, the J call TRBJ1-2; D might be TRBD1 (5 bases). The length of the CDR3 is 13 residues. V lost 8 bases and J 5 bases, leaving 15 bases between the germline ends. CDR1 and CDR2 (germline): MDHEN, SYDVKM. As DNA, the CDR3 is TGTGCCAGCGGCGAACACTCAGGGTATGGCTACACCTTC. Its translation: CASGEHSGYGYTF.

About this clone itself: Different DNA sequences within this sample yield the same CDR3. The chain couples TRBV6-5 to TRBJ1-5, with D unresolved. The CDR3 spans 14 residues. Trimming cost V 4 bases and J 2 bases, with 9 bases left between them. CDR1 is MNHEY, CDR2 SVGAGI, per germline. In nucleotides, the CDR3 is TGTGCCAGCAGTTCCAGTGGTGGCAATCAGCCCCAGCATTTT. Protein: CASSSSGGNQPQHF.

With respect to this clone: The CDR3 does not end in the conserved phenylalanine or tryptophan, so this is likely a read error. The limits of the CDR3 on the DNA are not certain, so only TCRdb's listed CDR3 is given. This rearrangement joins TRBV2 to TRBJ1-6; TRBD1, the table's D call, lacks a check against the DNA. A total of 13 residues make up the CDR3, ends included. The germline CDR1 and CDR2 sequences are SNHLY and FYNNEI. This chain's CDR3 is CASSEETEGERGY.

This chain links TRBV19 with TRBJ1-5; D uncertain. V was cut by 5 bases and J by 4 bases, with 12 bases left in between. The CDR3 covers 14 residues. Germline lookup yields CDR1 LNHDA and CDR2 SQIVND (reference sequence). CDR3: CASSYGGGNQPQHF. The CDR3 nucleotides are TGTGCCAGTAGTTACGGCGGCGGGAATCAGCCCCAGCATTTT.

The rearrangement uses TRBV27 and TRBJ1-5; D gene unclear. The ends were cut back, 8 bases at V and 7 bases at J, with 21 bases in the middle. The germline CDR1 and CDR2 sequences are MNHEY and SMNVEV (reference sequence). This CDR3 comprises 15 residues. DNA for the CDR3: TGTGCCAGCGAACGAGGTCCATTCAAAGACCAGCCCCAGCATTTT. Encoded protein: CASERGPFKDQPQHF.

With regard to this clone: Given a much more abundant clone one base away, this may be a read error. This chain links TRBV5-4 with TRBJ2-7; 8 bases fit TRBD1. This CDR3 has 13 amino acids. Germline-derived CDR1 and CDR2 are SGHNT and YYREEE (reference sequence). Losses at the gene ends were 1 base for V and 4 bases for J; bases not matched to a gene: 1. CDR3 nucleotide sequence: TGTGCCAGCAGCTTGACAGGGGGGTACGAGCAGTACTTC. This gives the protein CASSLTGGYEQYF.

The CDR3 is CASSQGAGRRTEAFF. In DNA, the CDR3 is TGTGCCAGCAGCCAGGGTGCGGGGCGTAGGACTGAAGCTTTCTTT. The chain links TRBV4-2 to TRBJ1-1, with D possibly being TRBD1 (5 bases). In germline, CDR1 is LGHNA, CDR2 YNFKEQ. CDR3 size: 15 residues. Trimming took 3 bases from V and 5 from J, leaving 16 bases between them.

V gene TRBV5-4 combines with J gene TRBJ2-1; the D is unclear. Trimming removed 0 bases from V and 4 bases from J, with 11 bases in between. The CDR3 is 15 amino acids. Germline CDR1 is SGHNT and CDR2 is YYREEE (reference sequence). DNA of the CDR3: TGTGCCAGCAGCTTGGACTCGGTCGCATACAATGAGCAGTTCTTC. It encodes CASSLDSVAYNEQFF. Looking up the rest from reference TRBV5-4 and TRBJ2-1 gives the full variable domain: ETGVTQSPTHLIKTRGQQVTLRCSSQSGHNTVSWYQQALGQGPQFIFQYYREEENGRGNFPPRFSGLQFPNYSSELNVNALELDDSALYLCASSLDSVAYNEQFFGPGTRLTVL.

This chain connects TRBV5-4 to TRBJ2-7; TRBD1 is a possible D gene (6 bases). V lost 3 bases, J lost 5 bases, and 12 bases lay in between. This CDR3 comprises 13 residues. Germline lookup yields CDR1 SGHNT and CDR2 YYREEE (reference sequence). The DNA for the CDR3 is TGTGCCAGCAGCTCACAGGGTCGCCACGAGCAGTACTTC. It is translated as CASSSQGRHEQYF.

The chain combines TRBV19 with TRBJ1-5; D unclear. The germline gives CDR1 LNHDA, CDR2 SQIVND (reference sequence). Trimming left V 3 bases short and J 5 bases short, with 14 bases between. This CDR3 region has 15 residues. The CDR3 is CASSINTGPHQPQHF. Written as DNA, the CDR3 is TGTGCCAGTAGTATTAACACGGGTCCACATCAGCCCCAGCATTTT.

This chain links TRBV7-3 with TRBJ1-1; 7 nucleotides agree with TRBD1. The germline V gene encodes CDR1 SGHTA and CDR2 FQGTGA. The CDR3 has 16 amino acids. J was trimmed by 4 bases and V by 2 bases; bases with no gene match: 10. The CDR3 reads CASSLYSGTVGTEAFF. The CDR3 nucleotides read TGTGCCAGCAGCTTATACTCCGGGACAGTGGGCACTGAAGCTTTCTTT. The whole variable domain, remainder taken from reference TRBV7-3 and TRBJ1-1, is GAGVSQTPSNKVTEKGKYVELRCDPISGHTALYWYRQSLGQGPEFLIYFQGTGAADDSGLPNDRFFAVRPEGSVSTLKIQRTERGDSAVYLCASSLYSGTVGTEAFFGQGTRLTVV.

CDR3 bases: TGTGCCAGCAGCTTAGTACCCAGCGGACCCTACAATGAGCAGTTCTTC. Residues: CASSLVPSGPYNEQFF. This chain uses TRBV11-2 with TRBJ2-1; possible D gene TRBD2, 5 bases. CDR1 and CDR2 (germline): SGHAT, FQNNGV. The CDR3 is 16 residues long. Trimming took off 1 base at V and 2 bases at J, with 12 bases between the two ends.

V usage is TRBV28 and J usage is TRBJ2-7; weak D call: TRBD1 (6 bases). Trimming shortened V by 6 bases and J by 5 bases, and 14 bases separated the two germline ends. Germline V lookup: CDR1 MDHEN, CDR2 SYDVKM. CDR3 length: 13 amino acids. The CDR3 is CASRMTAGDEQYF. The CDR3, as DNA: TGTGCCAGCAGGATGACAGCAGGGGACGAGCAGTACTTC.

The chain has TRBV30 and TRBJ1-5, with TRBD1 as a possible D gene (6 bases). Trimming removed 5 bases at V and 4 bases at J, with 9 bases between. This CDR3 contains 12 residues. Germline CDR1 reads GTSNPN; CDR2 reads SVGIG (reference sequence). CDR3 protein: CAWEQGNQPQHF. In DNA form, the CDR3 reads TGTGCCTGGGAACAGGGTAATCAGCCCCAGCATTTT.

The count of this clone is one. The chain carries TRBV9 and TRBJ2-3, with D possibly TRBD1 on 6 matching bases. Germline CDR1 reads SGDLS; CDR2 reads YYNGEE. This CDR3 contains 17 residues. The ends were cut back, 4 bases at V and 4 bases at J, with 22 bases in the middle. The CDR3 protein is CASSREQGRGQADTQYF. CDR3 bases: TGTGCCAGCAGCCGGGAACAGGGCCGCGGTCAGGCAGATACGCAGTATTTT.

This chain connects TRBV30 to TRBJ1-1; no reliable D call. The V gene lost 3 bases and the J gene lost 3 bases, with 8 bases spanning the gap. The CDR3 runs to 12 residues. In germline, CDR1 is GTSNPN, CDR2 SVGIG (reference sequence). The CDR3 protein is CAWSHFDTEAFF. CDR3 in DNA: TGTGCCTGGAGCCATTTTGACACTGAAGCTTTCTTT.

The chain uses TRBV9 and TRBJ2-5; no clear D gene. V shed 0 bases and J shed 2 bases, with 11 bases lying between them. The CDR3 length is 15 residues. The germline V gene encodes CDR1 SGDLS and CDR2 YYNGEE. The CDR3 region is CASSVGAQPQETQYF. The CDR3 DNA reads as TGTGCCAGCAGCGTAGGGGCCCAGCCTCAAGAGACCCAGTACTTC.

This sequence joins TRBV6-2 or TRBV6-3 and TRBJ2-7; 7 bases line up with TRBD2. Trimming at V came to 6 bases and at J to 4 bases, leaving 9 bases not matched to a gene. From germline, CDR1 is MNHEY and CDR2 SVGEGT. This CDR3 is 14 amino acids long. The CDR3 loop reads CASRPWEGGYEQYF. For the CDR3, the DNA is TGTGCCAGCAGACCTTGGGAGGGAGGTTACGAGCAGTACTTC.

The chain couples TRBV7-3 to TRBJ2-1; the D is unclear. Trimming removed 3 bases from V and 10 bases from J, with 10 bases in between. The CDR3 runs to 12 residues. Germline CDR1 reads SGHTA; CDR2 reads FQGTGA. CDR3 protein: CASSLTPSEQFF. DNA for the CDR3: TGTGCCAGCAGCTTGACTCCTTCCGAGCAGTTCTTC. The whole variable domain, filled in from reference TRBV7-3 and TRBJ2-1, reads GAGVSQTPSNKVTEKGKYVELRCDPISGHTALYWYRQSLGQGPEFLIYFQGTGAADDSGLPNDRFFAVRPEGSVSTLKIQRTERGDSAVYLCASSLTPSEQFFGPGTRLTVL.

This chain joins TRBV27 and TRBJ2-3; 10 positions match TRBD2. V trimming: 10 bases; J trimming: 2 bases; junction bases outside the gene matches: 6. The CDR3 consists of 14 residues. CDR1 MNHEY and CDR2 SMNVEV come from the germline V gene (reference sequence). The CDR3 loop is CATTSGKYTDTQYF. CDR3 DNA sequence: TGTGCCACCACTAGCGGGAAATACACAGATACGCAGTATTTT.

This rearrangement joins TRBV29-1 to TRBJ2-3, with a possible D match to TRBD2 (6 bases). Trimming removed 6 bases at V and 0 bases at J, with 13 bases between. The CDR3 contains 14 residues. Germline values: CDR1 SQVTM, CDR2 ANQGSEA. The CDR3 loop is CSVARDPSTDTQYF. The CDR3 region has the DNA TGCAGCGTGGCGCGGGACCCTAGCACAGATACGCAGTATTTT.